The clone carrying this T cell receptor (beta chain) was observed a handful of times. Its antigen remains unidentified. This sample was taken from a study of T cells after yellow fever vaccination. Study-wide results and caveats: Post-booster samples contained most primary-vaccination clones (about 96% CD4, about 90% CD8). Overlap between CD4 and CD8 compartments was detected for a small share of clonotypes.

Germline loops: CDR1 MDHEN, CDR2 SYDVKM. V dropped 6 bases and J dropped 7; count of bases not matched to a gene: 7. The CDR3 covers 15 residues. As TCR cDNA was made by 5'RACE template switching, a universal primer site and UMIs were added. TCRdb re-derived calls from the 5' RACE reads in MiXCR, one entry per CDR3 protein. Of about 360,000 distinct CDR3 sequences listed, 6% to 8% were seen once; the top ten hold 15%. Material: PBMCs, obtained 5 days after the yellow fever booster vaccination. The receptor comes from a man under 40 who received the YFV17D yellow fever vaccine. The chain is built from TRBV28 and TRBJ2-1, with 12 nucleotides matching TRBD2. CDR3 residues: CASRSPSGGANEQFF. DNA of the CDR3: TGTGCCAGCAGAAGTCCTAGCGGGGGGGCAAATGAGCAGTTCTTC. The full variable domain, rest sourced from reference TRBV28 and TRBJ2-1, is DVKVTQSSRYLVKRTGEKVFLECVQDMDHENMFWYRQDPGLGLRLIYFSYDVKMKEKGDIPEGYSVSREKKERFSLILESASTNQTSMYLCASRSPSGGANEQFFGPGTRLTVL.